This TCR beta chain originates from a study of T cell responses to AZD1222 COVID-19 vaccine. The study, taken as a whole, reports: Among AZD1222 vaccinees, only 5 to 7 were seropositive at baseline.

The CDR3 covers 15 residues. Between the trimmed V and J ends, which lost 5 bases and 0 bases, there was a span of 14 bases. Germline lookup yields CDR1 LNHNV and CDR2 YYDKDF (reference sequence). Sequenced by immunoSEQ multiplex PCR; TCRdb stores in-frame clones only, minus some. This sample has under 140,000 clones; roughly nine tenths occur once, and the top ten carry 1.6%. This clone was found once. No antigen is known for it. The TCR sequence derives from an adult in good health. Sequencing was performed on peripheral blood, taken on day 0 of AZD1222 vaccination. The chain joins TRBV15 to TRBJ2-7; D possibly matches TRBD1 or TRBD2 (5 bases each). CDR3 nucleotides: TGTGCCACCAGCTTTCTACCAGGGAGCTCCTACGAGCAGTACTTC. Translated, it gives CATSFLPGSSYEQYF.